A single T cell receptor beta chain is shown here with its context. The record originates from a study of blood T cell repertoires in COVID-19. Study overall: Samples of COVID-19 (acute and convalescent) were obtained from the United States, Italy and Spain. T cells, B-cell-depleted T cells, or PBMCs provided the cDNA or gDNA that served as material.

How the authors handled the data: How many nucleated cells were present was estimated from reference gene primer amplification. Profiled with immunoSEQ multiplex PCR; TCRdb holds only in-frame clones, not every one. Clonal size and the V and J genes are those of that table, whereas D and trimming came from the DNA. The sample holds about 190,000 clones; approximately 82% are singletons and the top ten take about 11%. Per germline, CDR1 DFQATT and CDR2 SNEGSKA (reference sequence). This CDR3 has 13 amino acids. The V end was cut by 3 bases, the J end by 0 bases, with 7 bases between. The chain joins TRBV20-1 to TRBJ2-3; D gene uncertain. This receptor was taken from a woman of 80 years or more with active or convalescent COVID-19. Sequencing used peripheral blood. CDR3 loop: CSASTPSTDTQYF. The CDR3 DNA is TGCAGTGCTAGTACACCTAGCACAGATACGCAGTATTTT.